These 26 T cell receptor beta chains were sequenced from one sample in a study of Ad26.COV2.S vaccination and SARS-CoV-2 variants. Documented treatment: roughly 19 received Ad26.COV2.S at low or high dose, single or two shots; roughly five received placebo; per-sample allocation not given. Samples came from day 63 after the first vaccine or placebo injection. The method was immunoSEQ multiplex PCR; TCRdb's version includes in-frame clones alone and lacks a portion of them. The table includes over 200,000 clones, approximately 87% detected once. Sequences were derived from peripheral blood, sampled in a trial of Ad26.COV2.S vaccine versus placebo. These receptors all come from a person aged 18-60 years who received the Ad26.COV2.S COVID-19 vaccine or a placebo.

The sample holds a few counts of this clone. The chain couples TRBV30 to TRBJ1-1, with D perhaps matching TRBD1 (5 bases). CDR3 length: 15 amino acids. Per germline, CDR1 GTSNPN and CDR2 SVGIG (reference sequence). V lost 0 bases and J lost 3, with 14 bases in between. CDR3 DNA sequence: TGTGCCTGGAGTGTATGGGGGGGGGTCGACACTGAAGCTTTCTTT. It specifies CAWSVWGGVDTEAFF.

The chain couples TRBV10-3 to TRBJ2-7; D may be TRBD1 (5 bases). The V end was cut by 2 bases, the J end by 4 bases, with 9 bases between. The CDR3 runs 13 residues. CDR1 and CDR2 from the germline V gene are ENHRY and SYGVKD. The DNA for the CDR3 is TGTGCCATCAGTGAGCAGGGTGGGTACGAGCAGTACTTC. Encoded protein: CAISEQGGYEQYF.

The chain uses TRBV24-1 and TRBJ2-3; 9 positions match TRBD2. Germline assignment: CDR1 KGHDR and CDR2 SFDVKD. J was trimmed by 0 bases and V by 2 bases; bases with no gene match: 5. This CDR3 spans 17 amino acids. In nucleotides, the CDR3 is TGTGCCACCAGTGATTGGGCTAGCGGGGTGAGCACAGATACGCAGTATTTT. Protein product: CATSDWASGVSTDTQYF.

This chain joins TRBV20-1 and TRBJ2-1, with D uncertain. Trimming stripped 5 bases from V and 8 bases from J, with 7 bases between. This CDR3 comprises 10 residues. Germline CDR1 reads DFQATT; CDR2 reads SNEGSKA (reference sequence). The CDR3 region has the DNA TGCAGTGCTGCGGACGATGAGCAGTTCTTC. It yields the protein CSAADDEQFF.

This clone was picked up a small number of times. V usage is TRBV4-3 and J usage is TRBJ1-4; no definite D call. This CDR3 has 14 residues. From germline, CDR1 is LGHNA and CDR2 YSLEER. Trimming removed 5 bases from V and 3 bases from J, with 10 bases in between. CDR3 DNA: TGCGCCAGCAGCGCCGGCGGACCTAATGAAAAACTGTTTTTT. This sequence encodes CASSAGGPNEKLFF.

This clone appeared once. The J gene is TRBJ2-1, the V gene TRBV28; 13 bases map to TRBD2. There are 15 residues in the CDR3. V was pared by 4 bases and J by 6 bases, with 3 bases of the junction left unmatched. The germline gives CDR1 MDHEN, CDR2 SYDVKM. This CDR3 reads CASSSLAGGVNEQFF. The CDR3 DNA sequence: TGTGCCAGCAGTTCACTAGCGGGAGGGGTCAATGAGCAGTTCTTC.

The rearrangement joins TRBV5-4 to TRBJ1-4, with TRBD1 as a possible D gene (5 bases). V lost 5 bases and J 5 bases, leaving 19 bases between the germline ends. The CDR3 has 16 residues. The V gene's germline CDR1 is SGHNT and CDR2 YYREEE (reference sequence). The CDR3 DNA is TGTGCCAGCAGTTCTACCGGGACGGAAAGAAATGAAAAACTGTTTTTT. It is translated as CASSSTGTERNEKLFF.

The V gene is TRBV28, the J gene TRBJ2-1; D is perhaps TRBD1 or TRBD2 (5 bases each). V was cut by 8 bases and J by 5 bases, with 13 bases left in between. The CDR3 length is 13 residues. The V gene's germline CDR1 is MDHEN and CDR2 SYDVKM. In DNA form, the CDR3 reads TGTGCCAGCGTTTCTGGGACCAACAATGAGCAGTTCTTC. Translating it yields CASVSGTNNEQFF.

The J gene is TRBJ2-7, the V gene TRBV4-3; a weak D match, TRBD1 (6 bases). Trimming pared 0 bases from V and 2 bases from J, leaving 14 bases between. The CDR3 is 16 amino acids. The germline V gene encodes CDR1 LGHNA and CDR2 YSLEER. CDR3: CASSQETRGPAYEQYF. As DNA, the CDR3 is TGCGCCAGCAGCCAAGAAACCAGGGGCCCCGCCTACGAGCAGTACTTC.

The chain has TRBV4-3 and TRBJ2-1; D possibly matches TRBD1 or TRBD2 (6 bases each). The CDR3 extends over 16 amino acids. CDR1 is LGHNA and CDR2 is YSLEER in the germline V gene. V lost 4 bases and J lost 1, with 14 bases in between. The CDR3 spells CASSLHRAGSYNEQFF. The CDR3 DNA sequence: TGCGCCAGCAGCCTACACAGGGCGGGGTCCTACAATGAGCAGTTCTTC.

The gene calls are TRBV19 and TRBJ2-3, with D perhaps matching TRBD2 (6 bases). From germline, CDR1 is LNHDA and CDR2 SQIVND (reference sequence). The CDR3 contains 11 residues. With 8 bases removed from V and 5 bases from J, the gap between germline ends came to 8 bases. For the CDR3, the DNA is TGTGCCAGTCGGCGGGGAGATACGCAGTATTTT. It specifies CASRRGDTQYF.

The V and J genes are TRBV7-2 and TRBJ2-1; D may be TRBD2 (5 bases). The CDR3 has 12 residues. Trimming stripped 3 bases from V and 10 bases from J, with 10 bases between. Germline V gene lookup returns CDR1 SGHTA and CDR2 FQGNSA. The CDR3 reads CASSFNLAEQFF. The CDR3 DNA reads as TGTGCCAGCAGCTTCAACTTAGCGGAGCAGTTCTTC. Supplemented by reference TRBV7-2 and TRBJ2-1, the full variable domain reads GAGVSQSPSNKVTEKGKDVELRCDPISGHTALYWYRQSLGQGLEFLIYFQGNSAPDKSGLPSDRFSAERTGGSVSTLTIQRTQQEDSAVYLCASSFNLAEQFFGPGTRLTVL.

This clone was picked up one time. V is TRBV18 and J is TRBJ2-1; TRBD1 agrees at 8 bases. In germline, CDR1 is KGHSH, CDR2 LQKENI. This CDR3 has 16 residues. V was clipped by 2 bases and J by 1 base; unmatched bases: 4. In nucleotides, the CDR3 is TGTGCCAGCTCACCAAGACGACAGGGGTCCTACAATGAGCAGTTCTTC. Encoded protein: CASSPRRQGSYNEQFF.

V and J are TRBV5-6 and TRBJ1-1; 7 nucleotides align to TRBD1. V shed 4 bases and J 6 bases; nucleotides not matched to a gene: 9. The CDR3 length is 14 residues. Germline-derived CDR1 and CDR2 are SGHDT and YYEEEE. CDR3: CASSTRDSPAEAFF. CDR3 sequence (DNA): TGTGCCAGCAGCACCCGGGACAGCCCGGCTGAAGCTTTCTTT.

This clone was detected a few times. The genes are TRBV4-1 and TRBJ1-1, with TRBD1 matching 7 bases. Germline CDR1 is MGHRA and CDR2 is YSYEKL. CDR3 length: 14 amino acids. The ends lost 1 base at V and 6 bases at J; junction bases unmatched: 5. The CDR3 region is CASSQGTGGAEAFF. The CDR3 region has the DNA TGCGCCAGCAGCCAAGGGACAGGAGGAGCTGAAGCTTTCTTT.

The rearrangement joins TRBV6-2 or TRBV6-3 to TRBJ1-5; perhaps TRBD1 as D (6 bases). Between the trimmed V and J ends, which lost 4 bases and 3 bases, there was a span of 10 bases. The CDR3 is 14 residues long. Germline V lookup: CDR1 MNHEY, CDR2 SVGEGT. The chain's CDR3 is CASSSTGYNQPQHF. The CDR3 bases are TGTGCCAGCAGTTCGACAGGCTACAATCAGCCCCAGCATTTT.

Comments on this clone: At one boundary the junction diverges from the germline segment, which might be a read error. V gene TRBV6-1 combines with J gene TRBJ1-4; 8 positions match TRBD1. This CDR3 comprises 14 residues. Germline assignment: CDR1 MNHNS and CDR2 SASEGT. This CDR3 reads CASREDRGNEKLFF. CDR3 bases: TGTGCCAGCAGGGAAGACAGGGGCAATGAAAAACTGTTTTTT.

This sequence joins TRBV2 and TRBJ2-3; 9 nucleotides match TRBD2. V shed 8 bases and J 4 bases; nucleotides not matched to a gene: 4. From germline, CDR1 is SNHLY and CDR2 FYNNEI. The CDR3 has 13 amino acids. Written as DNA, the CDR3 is TGTGCCAGCTCTAGCGGGATCGCAGATACGCAGTATTTT. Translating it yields CASSSGIADTQYF.

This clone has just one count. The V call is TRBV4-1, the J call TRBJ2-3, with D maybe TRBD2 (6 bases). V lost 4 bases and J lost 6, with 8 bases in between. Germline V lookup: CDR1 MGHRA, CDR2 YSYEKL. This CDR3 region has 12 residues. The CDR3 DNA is TGCGCCAGCAGCCTCCGGGGGGATACGCAGTATTTT. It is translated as CASSLRGDTQYF.

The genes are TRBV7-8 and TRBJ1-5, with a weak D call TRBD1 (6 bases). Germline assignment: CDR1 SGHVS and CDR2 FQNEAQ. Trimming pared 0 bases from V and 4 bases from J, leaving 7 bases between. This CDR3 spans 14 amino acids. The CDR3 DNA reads TGTGCCAGCAGCTTAGCCAGGGGAAATCAGCCCCAGCATTTT. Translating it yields CASSLARGNQPQHF.

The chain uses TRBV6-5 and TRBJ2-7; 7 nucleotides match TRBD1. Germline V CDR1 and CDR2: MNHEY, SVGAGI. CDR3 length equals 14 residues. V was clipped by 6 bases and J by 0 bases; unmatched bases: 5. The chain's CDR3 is CASRRTGSSYEQYF. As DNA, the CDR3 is TGTGCCAGCAGACGGACAGGAAGCTCCTACGAGCAGTACTTC.

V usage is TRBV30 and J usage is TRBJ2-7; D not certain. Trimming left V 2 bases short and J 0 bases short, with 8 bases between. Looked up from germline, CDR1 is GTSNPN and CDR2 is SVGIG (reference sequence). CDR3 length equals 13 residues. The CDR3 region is CAWSIGFSYEQYF. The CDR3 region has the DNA TGTGCCTGGAGTATAGGATTCTCCTACGAGCAGTACTTC.

Here the CDR3 DNA reads TGTGCCAGCAGCTCACTAGGGGAAACCTACGAGCAGTACTTC. It is translated as CASSSLGETYEQYF. The chain uses TRBV5-8 and TRBJ2-7, with D perhaps being TRBD1 or TRBD2 (5 bases each). The length of the CDR3 is 14 residues. Germline assignment: CDR1 SGHTS and CDR2 YDEGEE. Trimming left V 3 bases short and J 2 bases short, with 12 bases between.

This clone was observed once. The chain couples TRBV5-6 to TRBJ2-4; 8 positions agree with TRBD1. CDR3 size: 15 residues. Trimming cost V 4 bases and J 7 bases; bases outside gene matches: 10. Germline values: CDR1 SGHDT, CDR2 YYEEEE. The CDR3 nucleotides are TGTGCCAGCAGCCTTCCCGGGACAGGAAAGAACATTCAGTACTTC. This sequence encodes CASSLPGTGKNIQYF. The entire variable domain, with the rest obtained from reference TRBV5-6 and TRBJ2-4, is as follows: DAGVTQSPTHLIKTRGQQVTLRCSPKSGHDTVSWYQQALGQGPQFIFQYYEEEERQRGNFPDRFSGHQFPNYSSELNVNALLLGDSALYLCASSLPGTGKNIQYFGAGTRLSVL.

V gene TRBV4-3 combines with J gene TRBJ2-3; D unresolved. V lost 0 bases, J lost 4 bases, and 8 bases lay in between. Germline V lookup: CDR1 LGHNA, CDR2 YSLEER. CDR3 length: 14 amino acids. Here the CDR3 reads CASSQEGLPDTQYF. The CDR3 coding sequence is TGCGCCAGCAGCCAAGAAGGTCTCCCAGATACGCAGTATTTT.

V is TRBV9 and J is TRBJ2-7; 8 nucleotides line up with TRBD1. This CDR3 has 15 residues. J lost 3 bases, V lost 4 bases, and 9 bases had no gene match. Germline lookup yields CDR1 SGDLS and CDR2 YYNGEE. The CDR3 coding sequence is TGTGCCAGCAGCTCCCGGACAGGGCCGAGCTACGAGCAGTACTTC. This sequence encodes CASSSRTGPSYEQYF.